There are a few counts of the clone carrying this T cell receptor (beta chain). V was cut by 1 base and J by 4 bases, with 10 bases left in between. From germline, CDR1 is LGHNA and CDR2 YNFKEQ. The CDR3 contains 15 residues. This record belongs to a study of blood T cell repertoires in COVID-19. Study-wide background: Sample material is recorded as cDNA or gDNA derived from T cells, B-cell-depleted T cells, or PBMCs.

In the authors' workflow: Estimation of nucleated cell counts relied on the amplification of reference gene primers. The repertoire was sequenced with immunoSEQ multiplex PCR; TCRdb's copy has only in-frame clones and lacks some. V, J and clone size were drawn from that table, and D and trimming were deduced from the DNA. The sample has over 150,000 clones, around 84% seen once. The chain links TRBV4-2 to TRBJ2-2, with a weak D call TRBD2 (6 bases). The receptor's source is a man in his forties or fifties with active or convalescent COVID-19. The sample taken for sequencing was peripheral blood. CDR3 sequence reads: CASSQASGPTGELFF. CDR3 DNA: TGTGCCAGCAGCCAAGCAAGCGGGCCCACCGGGGAGCTGTTTTTT.